This TCR beta chain was recorded in a study of blood T cells in healthy people across ages. Per individual sample, total RNA of at least 6 micrograms was extracted. Whole-study results and caveats: TCR beta diversity per million T cells fell roughly linearly with age. It was the long-lived donors that had more naive CD4+ cells and higher diversity than aged donors.

A sample-barcoded 5' primer and a J-beta primer mix were used in a second PCR of roughly 6 to 12 cycles. TCRdb reprocessed the 5' RACE reads via MiXCR and lists one record per CDR3 protein. This sample has about 970,000 distinct CDR3 sequences, with roughly half found just once. For this clonotype: Its specificity is not known.

Trimming stripped 3 bases from V and 3 bases from J, with 13 bases between. Germline CDR1 is LGHNA and CDR2 is YSLEER. This CDR3 contains 15 residues. Sample: blood. This sequence was found in an older woman in good health. This chain uses TRBV4-3 with TRBJ2-3; D might be TRBD1 (6 bases). The CDR3 DNA is TGCGCCAGCAGCCATGGGGGCGGAGATACAGATACGCAGTATTTT. It is translated as CASSHGGGDTDTQYF.